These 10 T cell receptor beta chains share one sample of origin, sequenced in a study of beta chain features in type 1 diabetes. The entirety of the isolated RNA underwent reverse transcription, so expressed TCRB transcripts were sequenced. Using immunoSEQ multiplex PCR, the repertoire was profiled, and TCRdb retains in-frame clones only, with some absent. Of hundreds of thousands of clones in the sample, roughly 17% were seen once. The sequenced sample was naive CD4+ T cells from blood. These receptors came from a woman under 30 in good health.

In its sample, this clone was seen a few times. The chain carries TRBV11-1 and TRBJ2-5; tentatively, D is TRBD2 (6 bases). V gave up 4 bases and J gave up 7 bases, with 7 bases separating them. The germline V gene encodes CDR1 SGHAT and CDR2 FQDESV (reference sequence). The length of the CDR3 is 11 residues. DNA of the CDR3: TGTGCCAGCAGCTCGGGGGTGACCCAGTACTTC. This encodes CASSSGVTQYF.

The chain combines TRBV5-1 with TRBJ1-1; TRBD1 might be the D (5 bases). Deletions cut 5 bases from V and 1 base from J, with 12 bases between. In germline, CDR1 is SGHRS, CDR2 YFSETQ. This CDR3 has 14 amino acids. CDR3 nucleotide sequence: TGCGCCAGCAGGCCAGGGTATCAGAACACTGAAGCTTTCTTT. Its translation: CASRPGYQNTEAFF.

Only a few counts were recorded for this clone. The CDR3 is CASSQDHSSSYEQYF. Written as DNA, the CDR3 is TGTGCCAGCAGCCAGGATCACTCGAGCTCCTACGAGCAGTACTTC. This chain joins TRBV7-9 and TRBJ2-7; D call uncertain. CDR3 length equals 15 residues. Trimming removed 5 bases from V and 0 bases from J, with 14 bases in between. CDR1 and CDR2 (germline): SEHNR, FQNEAQ (reference sequence).

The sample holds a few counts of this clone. CDR3 amino acids: CASSQVDRDRSGNTIYF. CDR3 nucleotide sequence: TGTGCCAGCAGCCAAGTAGACAGGGACCGCTCTGGAAACACCATATATTTT. The chain combines TRBV14 with TRBJ1-3, with 7 positions matching TRBD1. The germline V gene has CDR1 SGHDN and CDR2 FVKESK. This CDR3 comprises 17 residues. V was pared by 1 base and J by 0 bases, with 6 bases of the junction left unmatched. Complete variable domain (other parts from reference TRBV14 and TRBJ1-3): EAGVTQFPSHSVIEKGQTVTLRCDPISGHDNLYWYRRVMGKEIKFLLHFVKESKQDESGMPNNRFLAERTGGTYSTLKVQPAELEDSGVYFCASSQVDRDRSGNTIYFGEGSWLTVV.

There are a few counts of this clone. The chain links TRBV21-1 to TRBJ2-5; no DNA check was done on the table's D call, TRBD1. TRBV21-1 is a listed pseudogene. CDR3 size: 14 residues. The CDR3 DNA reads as TGTGCCAGCAGCAAGACAGGGGTCCAAGAGACCCAGTACTTC. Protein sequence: CASSKTGVQETQYF.

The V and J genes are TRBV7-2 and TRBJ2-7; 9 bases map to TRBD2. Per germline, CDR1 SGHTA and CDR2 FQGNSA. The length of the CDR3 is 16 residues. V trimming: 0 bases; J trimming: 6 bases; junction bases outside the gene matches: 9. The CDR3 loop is CASSLALIAGVREQYF. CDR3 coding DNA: TGTGCCAGCAGCTTAGCGCTAATAGCGGGAGTGCGCGAGCAGTACTTC.

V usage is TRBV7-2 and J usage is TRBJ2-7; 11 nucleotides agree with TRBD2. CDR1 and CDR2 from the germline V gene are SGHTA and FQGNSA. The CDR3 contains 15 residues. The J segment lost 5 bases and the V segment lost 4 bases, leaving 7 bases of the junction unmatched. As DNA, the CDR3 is TGTGCCAGCAGCTCCAGTAGCGGGAGGGTCCACGAGCAGTACTTC. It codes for CASSSSSGRVHEQYF.

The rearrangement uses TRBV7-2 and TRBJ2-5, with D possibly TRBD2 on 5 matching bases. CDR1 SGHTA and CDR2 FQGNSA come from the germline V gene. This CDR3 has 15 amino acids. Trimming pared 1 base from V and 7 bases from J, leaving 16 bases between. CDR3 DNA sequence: TGTGCCAGCAGCTTAGGTGGTAGCGAGAGGGTGACCCAGTACTTC. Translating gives CASSLGGSERVTQYF.

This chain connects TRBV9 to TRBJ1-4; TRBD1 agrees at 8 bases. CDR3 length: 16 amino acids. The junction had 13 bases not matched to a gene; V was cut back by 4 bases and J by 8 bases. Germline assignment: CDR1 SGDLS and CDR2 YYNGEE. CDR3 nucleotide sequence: TGTGCCAGCAGCAGAAACTCCGGGACAGGAGGAGAAAAACTGTTTTTT. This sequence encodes CASSRNSGTGGEKLFF.

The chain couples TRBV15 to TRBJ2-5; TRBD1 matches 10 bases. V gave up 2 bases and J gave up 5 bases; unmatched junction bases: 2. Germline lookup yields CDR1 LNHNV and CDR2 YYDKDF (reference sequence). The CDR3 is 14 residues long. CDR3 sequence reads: CATSRRTGGETQYF. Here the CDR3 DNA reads TGTGCCACCAGCAGACGGACAGGGGGGGAGACCCAGTACTTC.